This T cell receptor (beta chain) was sequenced during a study of human T cells and chemical hapten exposure. Study outcomes and limitations: Alopecia in all donors means immunity may differ from healthy individuals.

As the library was built, unique molecular identifiers were attached to individual cDNA molecules. TCRdb fed the RACE reads into MiXCR, producing one record per CDR3 protein. The sample yields about 98,000 distinct CDR3 sequences, 10% to 12% seen once. Regarding time point: pre-sensitization, week 0. The treatment denotes: therapeutic diphenylcyclopropenone sensitization with weekly scalp DPC. This clonotype was counted ten times or more. Its antigen is undetermined. V was shortened by 3 bases and J by 4 bases, with 17 bases between the two germline ends. The CDR3 is 16 amino acids. The germline V gene has CDR1 WNHNN and CDR2 SYGVQD (reference sequence).

V usage is TRBV10-1 and J usage is TRBJ2-3, with a weak D call TRBD2 (5 bases). This TCR derives from a woman in her fifties or sixties with alopecia areata. Some clones in this sample may be carry-over from other donors' samples. The sample here was whole blood, taken in connection with sensitization to the hapten diphenylcyclopropenone (DPC). This CDR3 is CASSDDRRGRSDTQYF. DNA of the CDR3: TGCGCCAGCAGTGACGATCGGCGAGGGCGGTCAGATACGCAGTATTTT.